The clone carrying this T cell receptor beta chain was seen at least ten times. These data belong to a study of blood T cells in healthy people across ages. Trimming pared 0 bases from V and 5 bases from J, leaving 6 bases between. From germline, CDR1 is LGHNA and CDR2 YNFKEQ. The CDR3 runs to 13 residues. Using a J-beta primer mix together with a sample-barcoded 5' primer, a second PCR was run for roughly 7 to 12 cycles. The template-switch adaptor, which had 12 random nucleotides, put a tag on each cDNA molecule. TCRdb used MiXCR to reprocess the 5' RACE reads, holding one entry per CDR3 protein. Altogether some 700,000 distinct CDR3 sequences are present, around a fifth being singletons, with the ten largest covering around a fifth.

This TCR was recovered from a man aged 65 to 79 in good health. Specimen: blood. The chain recombines TRBV4-2 with TRBJ2-3; D gene unclear. CDR3 residues: CASSQELKDTQYF. CDR3 nucleotide sequence: TGTGCCAGCAGCCAAGAACTGAAAGATACGCAGTATTTT.